This T cell receptor (beta chain) is from a study of T cell changes during pregnancy in multiple sclerosis. The CDR3 length is 15 residues. The ends were cut back, 5 bases at V and 4 bases at J, with 17 bases in the middle. Germline values: CDR1 MRHNA, CDR2 SNTAGT. The protocol was immunoSEQ multiplex PCR, while the TCRdb copy is restricted to in-frame clones and leaves out a portion. The table includes under 50,000 clones, approximately 90% detected once. Sequencing was performed on CD8+ T cells from peripheral blood mononuclear cells, taken in the second trimester of pregnancy. The V and J genes are TRBV6-4 and TRBJ1-2; D might be TRBD1 (6 bases). This TCR was recovered from a female donor with multiple sclerosis, enrolled in a pregnancy study. The CDR3 coding sequence is TGTGCCAGCAGTTACGATAAGGGACAATTCTATGGCTACACCTTC. It yields the protein CASSYDKGQFYGYTF.